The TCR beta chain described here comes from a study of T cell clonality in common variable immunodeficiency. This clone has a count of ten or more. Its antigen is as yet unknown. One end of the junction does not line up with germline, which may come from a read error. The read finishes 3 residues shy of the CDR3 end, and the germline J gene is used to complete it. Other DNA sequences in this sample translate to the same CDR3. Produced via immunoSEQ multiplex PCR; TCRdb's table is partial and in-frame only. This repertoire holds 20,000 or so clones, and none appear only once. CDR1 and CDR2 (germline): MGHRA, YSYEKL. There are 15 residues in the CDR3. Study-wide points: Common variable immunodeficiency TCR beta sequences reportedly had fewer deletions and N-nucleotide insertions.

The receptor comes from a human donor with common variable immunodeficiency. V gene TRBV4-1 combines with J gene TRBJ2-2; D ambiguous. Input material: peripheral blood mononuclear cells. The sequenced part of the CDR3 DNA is TGCGCCAGCAGCCAAGTAGCCCCCAACACTGGGGAG. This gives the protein CASSQVAPNTGE. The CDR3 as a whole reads CASSQVAPNTGELFF.